Listed below are T cell receptor beta chains from one sample, sequenced in a study of blood T cells in healthy people across ages. TCRdb used MiXCR to reprocess the 5' RACE reads, holding one entry per CDR3 protein. The sample contains hundreds of thousands of distinct CDR3 sequences, under 65% of which appear only once. Specimen: blood. These receptor sequences come from a woman of 80 years or more in good health. CDR3s include the opening cysteine and the closing phenylalanine or tryptophan. D genes are given only for firm matches. Not all rows give a size; the values are once, few, many and, for expanded clones, a class.

DNA: TGTGCCAGCGGGGGCCAGTCCAAAAACATTCAGTACTTC
CDR3: CASGGQSKNIQYF
V: TRBV12-3/TRBV12-4
D: .
size: .
J: TRBJ2-4

DNA: TGCGCCAGCAGCGAACAGGAGTACACTGAAGCTTTCTTT
CDR3: CASSEQEYTEAFF
V: TRBV5-1
D: .
size: .
J: TRBJ1-1

DNA: TGCGCCAGCAGCTACACAGGTTTAGCCAAAAACATTCAGTACTTC
CDR3: CASSYTGLAKNIQYF
V: TRBV5-1
D: .
size: many
J: TRBJ2-4

DNA: TGTGCCAGCCAAAAACAGGGGACAGCCCGTAACACTGAAGCTTTCTTT
CDR3: CASQKQGTARNTEAFF
V: TRBV6-5
D: TRBD1
size: once
J: TRBJ1-1

DNA: TGTGCCATCAGTGAGTCCGGGACGGGCTCCTACGAGCAGTACTTC
CDR3: CAISESGTGSYEQYF
V: TRBV10-3
D: .
size: .
J: TRBJ2-7

DNA: TGTGCCAGCAGTGGACAGGGTGGGACAGATATGCAGTATTTT
CDR3: CASSGQGGTDMQYF
V: TRBV25-1
D: TRBD1
size: .
J: TRBJ2-3

DNA: TGTGCCAGCAGCCAAGCCGCGTGGGAAACAGATACGCAGTATTTT
CDR3: CASSQAAWETDTQYF
V: TRBV14
D: .
size: .
J: TRBJ2-3

DNA: TGTGCCACCAAGGTGGACAGGGGACCCTACGAGCAGTACTTC
CDR3: CATKVDRGPYEQYF
V: TRBV2
D: TRBD1
size: once
J: TRBJ2-7

DNA: TGTGCCAGCTCTACACAGGCCTATAATTCACCCCTCCACTTT
CDR3: CASSTQAYNSPLHF
V: TRBV25-1
D: .
size: .
J: TRBJ1-6

DNA: TGTGCCAGCAGCTGGACTAGCAACTCCTACGAGCAGTACTTC
CDR3: CASSWTSNSYEQYF
V: TRBV7-2
D: TRBD2
size: .
J: TRBJ2-7

DNA: TGTGCCAGCAGTCCGCCGGGACATTCGTACAATGAGCAGTTCTTC
CDR3: CASSPPGHSYNEQFF
V: TRBV7-3
D: .
size: .
J: TRBJ2-1

DNA: TGTGCCCTTGGAGGGTGGGAGACCCAGTACTTC
CDR3: CALGGWETQYF
V: TRBV21-1
D: .
size: .
J: TRBJ2-5

DNA: TGTGCCAGCGCCAAGGACAGGGAACAGCCCCAGCATTTT
CDR3: CASAKDREQPQHF
V: TRBV5-6
D: TRBD1
size: many
J: TRBJ1-5

DNA: TGTGCCAGCAGTTTAGGAATCAGCTACAATGAGCAGTTCTTC
CDR3: CASSLGISYNEQFF
V: TRBV12-3/TRBV12-4
D: .
size: many
J: TRBJ2-1

DNA: TGTGCCAGCTCCCTCCAAGGGGGAAGTATGAACACTGAAGCTTTCTTT
CDR3: CASSLQGGSMNTEAFF
V: TRBV18
D: .
size: .
J: TRBJ1-1

DNA: TGCAGTGCGGGACTAGCGGGGGGGTTTTTAGATACGCAGTATTTT
CDR3: CSAGLAGGFLDTQYF
V: TRBV20-1
D: TRBD2
size: .
J: TRBJ2-3

DNA: TGTGCCAGCAGCTCCCGGACCTCCAATAGCAATCAGCCCCAGCATTTT
CDR3: CASSSRTSNSNQPQHF
V: TRBV5-5
D: .
size: .
J: TRBJ1-5

DNA: TGTGCCATCAGTGTCGCCTCTAGCTCCTACGAGCAGTACTTC
CDR3: CAISVASSSYEQYF
V: TRBV10-3
D: .
size: .
J: TRBJ2-7

DNA: TGTGCCAGCAGCCAAGACAGGAACGAGCAGTACTTC
CDR3: CASSQDRNEQYF
V: TRBV3-1
D: .
size: many
J: TRBJ2-7

DNA: TGCAGTGCTAGAATTGGGACGTTGGATGGCTACACCTTC
CDR3: CSARIGTLDGYTF
V: TRBV20-1
D: .
size: many
J: TRBJ1-2

DNA: TGCAGCGTCGAAGACACCCGAGAGACCCAGTACTTC
CDR3: CSVEDTRETQYF
V: TRBV29-1
D: .
size: .
J: TRBJ2-5

DNA: TGTGCCAGCAGCTCGACTAGGCTCTACGAGCAGTACTTC
CDR3: CASSSTRLYEQYF
V: TRBV7-2
D: .
size: once
J: TRBJ2-7

DNA: TGTGCCAGCAGTGAGGCGGGAGATTCCTACAATGAGCAGTTCTTC
CDR3: CASSEAGDSYNEQFF
V: TRBV25-1
D: TRBD2
size: .
J: TRBJ2-1

DNA: TGTGCCAGCTCCAGATCAGGGGGGGTAGGGGATCAGCCCCAGCATTTT
CDR3: CASSRSGGVGDQPQHF
V: TRBV18
D: TRBD1
size: once
J: TRBJ1-5

DNA: TGTGCCAGCAGGGAGGGACTTCACGGTTCACCCCTCCACTTT
CDR3: CASREGLHGSPLHF
V: TRBV2
D: .
size: many
J: TRBJ1-6

DNA: TGCGTCAGCAGCTTTCAAGCGGGAGGAACCTACAATGAGCAGTTCTTC
CDR3: CVSSFQAGGTYNEQFF
V: TRBV5-1
D: TRBD2
size: .
J: TRBJ2-1